The following is a T cell receptor beta chain sequence with its context. It lacks a known antigen. Per-base quality was not reported, and no clone a single base away is much larger than it. The collaborating institutions used their own protocols to collect whole blood in K2EDTA tubes. For TCRbeta analysis, collaborators shipped samples in one of three forms: frozen whole blood, isolated PBMCs, or DNA extracted from either of those sample types. This specimen belongs to a study of blood T cell repertoires in COVID-19 (dated by TCRdb to 2020 to 2022). About the study as a whole: Samples from collaborators originated in the United States, Italy and Spain and spanned both the acute and convalescent phases of COVID-19. The prospective study material was composed of cDNA or gDNA derived from T cells, B-cell-depleted T cells, or PBMCs. Deeply sampled blood TCRbeta repertoires from subjects exposed to, actively infected with, or recovered from COVID-19 were included in the dataset. The repertoires were released in a freely available public database intended as a resource for research on the immune response to SARS-CoV-2. The samples were drawn from the first 160 participants of the ongoing ImmuneRACE study and from over a thousand subjects provided by 6 global collaborators. Sample metadata almost always included a de-identified subject ID, COVID-19 status, age in years and sex. Where available, HLA class I and class II types were obtained from metadata supplied by the sample provider rather than from assay-based typing.

TCRbeta CDR3 regions were amplified from genomic DNA by means of the immunoSEQ Assay, a bias-controlled multiplex PCR. The original pipeline was this. Within the assay, amplification of reference gene primers was used to estimate how many nucleated cells each sample contained. To quantify the absolute abundance of each unique TCRbeta CDR3 rearrangement, sequence reads were collapsed and filtered. For each sample, productive Simpson clonality was calculated as the square root of Simpson's diversity index across productive rearrangements. TCRdb holds this immuneACCESS table with in-frame rearrangements only. Some clones are missing; in checked studies, unresolved V genes explain under half, and the rest has no known cause. That table is the source of V, J and clone size, and D and trimming were worked out from the DNA. The table for this sample lists 140,000 to 150,000 clones; roughly 79% of them were counted only once. The ten largest make up 7% to 10% of the sample.

General findings and caveats noted by the study authors: The quantity of clinical and demographic metadata differed by source and by participant and was supplied without curation.

The germline V gene yields SGHTA for CDR1 and FQGNSA for CDR2. The germline ends are 15 bases apart after V is trimmed by 3 bases and J by 3 bases. From the cysteine up to the phenylalanine, the CDR3 has a length of 15 residues. Left in the record is the CDR3 DNA by itself, 45 bases read in frame from the first base. The receptor was derived from a human donor in a cohort sampled during active COVID-19. The specimen was peripheral blood. Recombination joined TRBV7-2 with TRBJ2-7; the D gene remains uncertain. For the CDR3, the sequence is CASSLSRMRNYEQYF. The DNA sequence is as follows: TGTGCCAGCAGCTTGAGTAGGATGAGGAACTACGAGCAGTACTTC.